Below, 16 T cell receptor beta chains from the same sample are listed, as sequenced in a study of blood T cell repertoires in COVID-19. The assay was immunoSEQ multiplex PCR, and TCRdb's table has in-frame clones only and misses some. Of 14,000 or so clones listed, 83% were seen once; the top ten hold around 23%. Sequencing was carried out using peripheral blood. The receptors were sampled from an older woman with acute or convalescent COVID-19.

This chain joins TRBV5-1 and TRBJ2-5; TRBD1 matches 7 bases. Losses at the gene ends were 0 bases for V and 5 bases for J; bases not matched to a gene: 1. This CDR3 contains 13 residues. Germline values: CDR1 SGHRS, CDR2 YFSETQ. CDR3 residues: CASSLGQGETQYF. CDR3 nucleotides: TGCGCCAGCAGCTTGGGACAGGGCGAGACCCAGTACTTC.

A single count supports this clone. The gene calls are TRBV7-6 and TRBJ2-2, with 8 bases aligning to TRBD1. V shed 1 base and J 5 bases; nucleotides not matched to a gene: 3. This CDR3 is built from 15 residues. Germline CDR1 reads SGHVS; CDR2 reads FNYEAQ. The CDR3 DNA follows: TGTGCCAGCAGCTTAGGGACAGGGAGTACCGGGGAGCTGTTTTTT. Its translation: CASSLGTGSTGELFF. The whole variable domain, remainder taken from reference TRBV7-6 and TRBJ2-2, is GAGVSQSPRYKVTKRGQDVALRCDPISGHVSLYWYRQALGQGPEFLTYFNYEAQQDKSGLPNDRFSAERPEGSISTLTIQRTEQRDSAMYRCASSLGTGSTGELFFGEGSRLTVL.

CDR3 sequence: CASSPDWGKTQYF. CDR3 bases: TGTGCCAGCAGCCCGGACTGGGGAAAGACCCAGTACTTC. This chain connects TRBV5-4 to TRBJ2-5, with a weak D call TRBD2 (5 bases). Germline CDR1 reads SGHNT; CDR2 reads YYREEE (reference sequence). V was shortened by 4 bases and J by 6 bases, with 13 bases between the two germline ends. CDR3 size: 13 residues.

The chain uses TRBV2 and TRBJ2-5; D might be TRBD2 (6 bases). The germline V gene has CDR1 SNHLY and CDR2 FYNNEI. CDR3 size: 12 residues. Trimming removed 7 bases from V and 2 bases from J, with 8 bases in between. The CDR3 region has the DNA TGTGCCAGCACGCGGGGTCAAGAGACCCAGTACTTC. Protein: CASTRGQETQYF.

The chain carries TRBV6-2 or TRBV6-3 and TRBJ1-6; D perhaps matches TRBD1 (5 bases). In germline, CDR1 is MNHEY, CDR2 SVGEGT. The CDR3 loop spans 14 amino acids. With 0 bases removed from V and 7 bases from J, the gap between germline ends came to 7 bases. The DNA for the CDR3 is TGTGCCAGCAGTTACTCGACAGCAAATTCACCCCTCCACTTT. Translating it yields CASSYSTANSPLHF.

CDR3 sequence reads: CASSRRGQETQYF. The CDR3 nucleotides read TGTGCCAGCAGTCGTCGGGGCCAAGAGACCCAGTACTTC. The chain joins TRBV12-3 or TRBV12-4 to TRBJ2-5; a possible D gene is TRBD2 (5 bases). V lost 5 bases to trimming and J lost 1 base, with 8 bases between them. The CDR3 spans 13 residues.

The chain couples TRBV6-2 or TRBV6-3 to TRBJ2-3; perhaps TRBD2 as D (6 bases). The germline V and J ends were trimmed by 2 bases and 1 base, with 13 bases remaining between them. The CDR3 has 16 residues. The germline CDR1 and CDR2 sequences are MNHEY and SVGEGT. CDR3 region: CASSYRDSRGTDTQYF. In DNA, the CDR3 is TGTGCCAGCAGTTACCGGGACTCGAGGGGCACAGATACGCAGTATTTT.

The CDR3 protein is CASSQGVGQGTYEQYF. In nucleotides, the CDR3 is TGTGCCAGCAGCCAAGGTGTGGGACAGGGTACCTACGAGCAGTACTTC. The chain combines TRBV7-2 with TRBJ2-7; 9 bases line up with TRBD1. Germline CDR1 reads SGHTA; CDR2 reads FQGNSA. The CDR3 loop spans 16 amino acids. With 5 bases clipped from V and 2 bases from J, the junction kept 10 bases outside the gene matches.

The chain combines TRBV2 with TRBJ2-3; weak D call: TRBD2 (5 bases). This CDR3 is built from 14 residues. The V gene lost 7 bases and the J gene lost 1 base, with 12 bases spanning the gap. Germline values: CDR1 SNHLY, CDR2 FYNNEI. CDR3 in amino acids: CASKLREGTDTQYF. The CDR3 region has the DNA TGTGCCAGCAAGTTGAGGGAAGGCACAGATACGCAGTATTTT.

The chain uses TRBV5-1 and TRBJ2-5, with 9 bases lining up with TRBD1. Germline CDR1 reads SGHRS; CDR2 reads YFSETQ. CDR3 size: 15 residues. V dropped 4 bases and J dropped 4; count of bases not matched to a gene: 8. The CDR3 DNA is TGCGCCAGCAGCACAAATACAGGGGGCGGAGAGACCCAGTACTTC. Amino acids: CASSTNTGGGETQYF.

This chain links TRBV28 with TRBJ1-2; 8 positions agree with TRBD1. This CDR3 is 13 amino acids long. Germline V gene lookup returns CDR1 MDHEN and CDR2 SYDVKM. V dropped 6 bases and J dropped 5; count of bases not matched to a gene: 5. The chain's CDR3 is CASRDRASYGYTF. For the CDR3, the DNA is TGTGCCAGCAGGGACAGGGCCTCATATGGCTACACCTTC.

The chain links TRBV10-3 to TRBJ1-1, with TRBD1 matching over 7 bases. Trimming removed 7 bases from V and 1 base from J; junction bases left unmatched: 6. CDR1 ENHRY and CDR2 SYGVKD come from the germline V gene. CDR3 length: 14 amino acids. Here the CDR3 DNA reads TGTGCCATCACACCTCAGGGGGGGAACACTGAAGCTTTCTTT. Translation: CAITPQGGNTEAFF.

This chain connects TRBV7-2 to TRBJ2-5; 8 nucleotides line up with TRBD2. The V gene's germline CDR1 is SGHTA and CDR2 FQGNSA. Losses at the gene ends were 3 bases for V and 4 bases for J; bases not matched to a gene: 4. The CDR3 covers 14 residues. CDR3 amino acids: CASSLIGGGETQYF. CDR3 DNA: TGTGCCAGCAGCTTGATCGGGGGGGGAGAGACCCAGTACTTC.

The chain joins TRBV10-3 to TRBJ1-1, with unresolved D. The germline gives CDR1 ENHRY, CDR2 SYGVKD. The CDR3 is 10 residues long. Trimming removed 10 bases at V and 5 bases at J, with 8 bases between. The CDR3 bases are TGTGCCACCAGGTCTACTGAAGCTTTCTTT. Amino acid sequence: CATRSTEAFF.

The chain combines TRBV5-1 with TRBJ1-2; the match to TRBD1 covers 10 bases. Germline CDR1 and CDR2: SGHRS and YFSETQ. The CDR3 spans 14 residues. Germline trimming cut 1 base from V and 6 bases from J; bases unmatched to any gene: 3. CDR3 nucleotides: TGCGCCAGCAGCTTGCAGGACAGGGGGGATGGCTACACCTTC. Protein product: CASSLQDRGDGYTF.

CDR3 sequence reads: CASSLRQGWNSPLHF. The CDR3 DNA reads TGTGCCAGCAGCTTAAGACAGGGTTGGAATTCACCCCTCCACTTT. The V gene is TRBV5-6, the J gene TRBJ1-6; 7 nucleotides align to TRBD1. The CDR3 covers 15 residues. V was clipped by 2 bases and J by 7 bases; unmatched bases: 6. The V gene's germline CDR1 is SGHDT and CDR2 YYEEEE.